This T cell receptor (beta chain) was identified in a study of cytomegalovirus exposure and HLA in healthy donors (dated by TCRdb to 2015 to 2018). Regarding the research as a whole: In an earlier analysis of under 750 of the donors, 250 to 300 Gb of sequence data and about 110 million unique TCR beta sequences from approximately 180 million T cells were reported. An early release covering roughly 600 HLA-typed donors comprised approximately 300 gigabases of sequencing data and tens of millions of unique TCR sequences. The genetic ancestry cluster associated with self-reported Caucasian donors included over 80% of the roughly 400 genotyped donors. The study was designed to test whether signatures of past pathogen exposure could be identified by cataloging public T cell receptors. The study used immunosequencing to profile the T cell repertoires of about 670 subjects and linked those repertoires to cytomegalovirus serostatus. A separate validation cohort of 100 to 150 different subjects was used in addition to the approximately 700-subject first cohort. The study combined high-throughput TCR immunosequencing, statistical association of individual TCRs with disease status, and machine learning to predict cytomegalovirus infection status. In a later analysis, previously published TCR beta repertoires from hundreds of donors were re-analyzed and high-resolution HLA genotyping was added so that TCR occurrence patterns could be studied. In the later analysis, no new phenotypic data were used to find candidate immune exposures; instead, reliance was placed on TCR beta sequences and their occurrence across donors. In an earlier analysis of several hundred of the donors, high-throughput TCR beta sequencing was used to judge whether each TCR beta V gene segment behaved as functional or pseudogenic. Alongside the repertoire data, information on donor age, sex, ethnicity and CMV serostatus was compiled. In a later genetic analysis, genome-wide SNP genotypes for about three fifths of the roughly 670 donors were used, and that subset was treated as a discovery cohort. Every repertoire in the discovery cohort had been generated on one and the same sequencing platform. HLA typing included class I and class II loci at four-digit resolution. The number of typed donors differed by locus: about 620-640 for A, B, C, DRB1 and DQB1; some 500 for DQA1; some 610 for DPA1; and 400 to 480 for DPB1. Because of strong linkage in the cohort, five DR-DQ haplotypes were treated as single units for association and clustering. On average, 235,054 unique TCR beta nucleotide sequences were sequenced per donor among 350 to 400 genotyped donors of the cohort, with about 17% of those sequences being non-productive.

The investigation overall reported the following: Only TCR beta chains were sequenced in this cohort, and the absence of alpha or paired-chain data limited detectable features. It was suggested by the authors that the approach could potentially be generalized to other disease states and immunological phenotypes. For the cohort, immune exposure information was limited to CMV serostatus. In a later analysis, TCR association rates were found to vary across HLA loci, with the most associated TCRs seen for DRB1 alleles and the fewest for HLA-C alleles. Some IMGT-functional V segments, including TRBV6-2 and TRBV6-3, could not be told apart with the 87-base-pair reads, so those segments were excluded. Across donors, most TCR sequences were observed very rarely, whereas some public TCRs were present in many individuals. V-gene and J-gene trimming of TCR beta chains was associated with a missense DCLRE1C variant in a later genetic analysis, and the association was replicated in an independent cohort. A further reported finding was that TCR beta sequences accurately predicted the HLA-A and HLA-B alleles for most subjects in the first cohort. The study gave a list of some 150 TCR beta chains associated with cytomegalovirus. HLA typing was unavailable for some donors at each locus, so association tests used only the typed subset. A cluster of highly shared sequence variants was judged likely to represent a technical artifact of the sequencing pipeline. Compared with equally common non-associated chains, HLA-associated TCR beta chains in a later analysis were more clonally expanded and had lower generation probabilities. Assigning TCR associations to individual alleles was difficult when HLA alleles, especially DR and DQ, strongly co-occurred. About 15 rarely observed V segments, including chromosome 9 orphons, were excluded from the earlier analysis of approximately 500 of the donors because counts were too low. A later genetic analysis reported fewer N-insertions in productive TCRs among donors in an Asian-associated ancestry cluster than the roughly 700-donor mean. In vitro tests confirmed that a few of the cytomegalovirus-associated TCR beta chains recognize cytomegalovirus antigens. A later analysis associated 16,951 TCR beta sequences with specific HLA alleles at a false discovery rate of 0.05. Presence/absence analyses assumed roughly uniform sequencing depth across donors, an assumption that may not hold. A later analysis found that most CMV-associated TCR beta chains appeared HLA-restricted, with HLA associations seemingly driven largely by CMV exposure. Linkage disequilibrium might explain the correlated functional status among segregating V segments, but an unknown experimental factor could not be excluded. Several of the top co-occurrence clusters appeared to be linked to parvovirus B19, influenza, CMV and Epstein-Barr virus, according to a later analysis. In an earlier analysis of 587 of the donors, most TCR beta V segments were observed in productive rearrangements about 87% or about 30% of the time, broadly matching IMGT annotations. In both the original and validation cohorts, the classifier was reported to diagnose cytomegalovirus status with high specificity and sensitivity.

The library was prepared using the immunoSEQ multiplex PCR assay. A mixture of 60 forward primers for TCR Vbeta segments and 13 reverse primers for TCR Jbeta segments was used in the multiplex PCR. Amplification of the CDR3 region of rearranged TCR beta genes was performed with a multiplex PCR assay on genomic DNA. On the Illumina HiSeq System, the amplified TCR beta libraries were sequenced as 87-base-pair reads. The source study handled its data this way. A later analysis tallied about 77 million unique TCR beta chains across the 550 to 850 repertoires, and about 10 million of those chains were shared by two or more donors. To remove PCR and sequencing errors, raw reads were error-corrected and collapsed into unique sequences using a nearest-neighbor algorithm that merged closely related sequences. V, D and J gene segments were assigned by aligning CDR3 sequences to IMGT reference sequences. For a sequence to be retained, at least a six-nucleotide match to both a V gene segment and a J gene segment was required. A rearrangement was called productive if the CDR3 had no stop codons and remained in frame with V and J, and every other rearrangement was called non-productive. Following IMGT convention, CDR3 was defined as the stretch from the second conserved V-encoded cysteine to the conserved J-encoded phenylalanine. The earlier analysis of 587 of the donors excluded sequences that lacked an unambiguous match to a single V gene segment. In an earlier analysis of approximately 590 of the donors, a V segment was called functional when productive rearrangements were above 56.7%, and segregating when the standard deviation between donors exceeded 5%. A statistical classification framework was built to diagnose cytomegalovirus status from the catalog of TCR beta chain sequences. A later analysis assigned V and J genes by comparing TCR nucleotide sequences with IMGT/GENE-DB human TR gene sequences. A later analysis assigned CDR3 sequences and most-parsimonious VDJ recombination scenarios with the TCRdist pipeline. In a later analysis, each TCR beta chain was defined by its CDR3 amino acid sequence together with its V-gene family, and reads without a unique V-gene family were excluded. To address suspected cross-contamination and a sequencing artifact, a later analysis removed around 590 highly shared, low-generation-probability nucleotide sequences. A later analysis calculated a clonal expansion index for each public chain from normalized within-repertoire ranks of inferred template counts. In a later analysis, generation probabilities were computed with a VDJ recombination model fitted to out-of-frame rearrangements, and the resulting probabilities were checked against IGoR. In a later analysis, TCR-TCR, TCR-HLA and TCR-CMV co-occurrence was scored with hypergeometric tests, and a repertoire-size bias correction was applied to TCR pairs. To estimate false discovery rates, a later analysis permuted the HLA or CMV assignments 20 times. A later analysis grouped co-occurring TCRs with DBSCAN, adding TCRdist sequence similarity when clustering within HLA-allele-positive subsets. Repertoires with fewer than 30,000 or more than 120,000 public chains were left out of co-occurrence clustering, as were about 5 repertoires with anomalous nucleotide sharing. Here the immuneACCESS table is served through TCRdb, limited to in-frame sequences with V and J called. Missing clones are a known gap in these copies; in checked studies unresolved V genes cover under half, and the rest lacks a known reason. From that table come the V and J calls and clone size; the DNA was used to work out D and trimming. The table for this sample lists some 140,000 clones; around 80% of them were counted only once. The ten top clones hold 2.2% of the sample.

The cohort comprised some 680 healthy bone marrow donors. At the time of sampling, every cohort member was nominally healthy, though immune exposures that went unrecorded were likely present. The donor was CMV seronegative and belonged to the group of around 400 seronegative cohort members. A peripheral blood sample was provided by each donor, and peripheral blood mononuclear cells were used for TCR beta sequencing. Genomic DNA was extracted from the blood cell samples with the Qiagen DNeasy Blood Extraction Kit. Counted from cysteine to phenylalanine, this CDR3 has 13 amino acids. Of the read, only the CDR3 DNA is kept; its 39 bases are in frame from base 1. For CDR1 and CDR2, the germline V gene lists SGHTA and FQGNSA. V is clipped by 1 base and J by 6 bases, and the sequence between their germline boundaries is 8 bases long. Comment on this clone: Its antigen is not yet known. Qualities for individual bases were not recorded, and no much larger clone is one base off.

The sample taken for sequencing was PBMCs. This receptor was taken from a young man in good health and CMV-seronegative. The rearrangement combines TRBV7-2 with TRBJ2-3; the D gene lacks a confident call. The nucleotide sequence reads TGTGCCAGCAGCTTAGAAACAACCGATACGCAGTATTTT. Its translation is CASSLETTDTQYF.